This TCR beta chain was sequenced during a study of graft-versus-host responses after intestinal transplantation listed by TCRdb under 2021. The study in broad terms: The transplants that recipients received were multivisceral, liver-intestinal, or isolated intestinal. Of the 20 to 30 intestinal transplant recipients enrolled in the cohort, one of whom was a retransplant, a few patients without pretransplant specimens were excluded. Bulk TCR-beta CDR3 sequencing was used to track graft-versus-host and host-versus-graft alloreactive T cell clones in the graft, circulation and bone marrow after intestinal transplantation. Alloreactive clones were identified by sequencing pre-transplant mixed lymphocyte reaction products and comparing these products with unstimulated pre-transplant donor and recipient T cells. All recipients received anti-thymocyte globulin induction followed by maintenance tacrolimus and steroids for 3 to 4 years. A peak of at least 4% donor T cells among recipient peripheral blood mononuclear cells was the definition used for donor T cell macrochimerism. Samples from a few later patients were sequenced in-house on an Illumina MiSeq with MiXCR processing rather than by the commercial service.

The library was generated by the immunoSEQ multiplex PCR assay. For most patients, genomic DNA was isolated using the Qiagen DNeasy Blood and Tissue Kit and was shipped frozen to Adaptive Biotechnologies for TCR sequencing. Adaptive Biotechnologies carried out high-throughput TCR-beta CDR3 sequencing of genomic DNA for most patients. On the authors' methods: TCR sequencing data for approximately 19 patients were retrieved from Adaptive's ImmunoSEQ software; a few other patients were processed with MiXCR and VDJtools. CD4 versus CD8 sorting errors were corrected by removing sequences found in both subsets at a frequency ratio below 5:1. Because the origin of CDR3 nucleotide sequences shared between donor and recipient could not be assigned, those sequences were removed. At least 2-fold expansion over unstimulated cells and a minimum CFSE-low frequency of 0.002% (template counts) or 0.001% (read counts) were required for clones to be classified as alloreactive. Mappable clones were those detected in sequenced pre-transplant spleen, lymph node, or MLR CFSE-low populations of the donor or recipient. The cumulative frequency of alloreactive clones was calculated as a percentage of all sequences, weighted by copy number. TCRdb's version of the immuneACCESS table is confined to in-frame rearrangements and falls short of the full clone set. An unresolved V gene accounts for under half of the shortfall where checked; the remainder is of unknown origin. From that table come the V and J calls and clone size; the DNA was used to work out D and trimming. This sample lists tens of thousands of clones; 90% to 95% were detected once. The top ten constitute under 0.55% of the sample.

Study-wide findings and limitations: GvH clones were detected in recipient bone marrow, and some appeared earlier in ileal mucosa or blood, consistent with an intestinal mucosal origin. Peak levels of circulating GvH clones were associated with declines in HvG clones early after transplant. The conclusions were limited by the relatively low number and heterogeneity of the intestinal transplant patients. High GvH to HvG T cell clonal ratios were observed in the allografts of patients with donor T cell macrochimerism.

This sample's time point label indicates: cells obtained before transplantation from donor or recipient. CD3+CD4+ and CD3+CD8+ populations were FACS-sorted from unstimulated pre-transplant donor and recipient cells taken from spleen or lymph nodes. V ends up 5 bases short and J 0 bases short, with an unmatched junction base count of 8. CDR1 and CDR2 were assigned from the germline V gene as MDHEN and SYDVKM. The CDR3 measures 17 amino acids from cysteine to phenylalanine. CDR3 DNA is the only sequence kept; it has 51 bases, read in frame from the first base. Comment on this clone: No cognate antigen has been identified for it. No much larger clone is present one base from it, and per-base qualities are unavailable.

This receptor was taken from a human donor who received an intestinal transplant. The chain is made from TRBV28 and TRBJ2-2; TRBD1 fits 8 bases in the junction. Sample: unstimulated CD8+ T cells sorted from spleen or lymph node cells, taken before intestinal transplant. For the CDR3, the sequence is CASSIPSGGPNTGELFF. The bases read TGTGCCAGCAGTATCCCCTCAGGGGGCCCGAACACCGGGGAGCTGTTTTTT.